This TCR beta chain was observed in a study of naive and memory T cell subsets. Whole-study results and caveats: The RNA method is potentially sensitive to activation and differentiation changes.

Reverse transcription of blood and skin TCR RNA was primed at alpha and beta constant regions. Ligated cDNA underwent four rounds of PCR with nested alpha and beta constant region primers and SP2. From the 5' RACE reads, TCRdb called clonotypes with MiXCR, one entry per CDR3 protein. The table includes tens of thousands of distinct CDR3 sequences, approximately 3.9% detected once. V was trimmed by 5 bases and J by 8 bases, leaving 25 bases between them. The CDR3 is 17 residues long. The germline CDR1 and CDR2 sequences are MDHEN and SYDVKM. Whole blood, 2.5 ml, came from adult healthy volunteers. TCR cDNA received a 3' ligated oligonucleotide that carried a UMI. Reverse transcription used DNase-treated unsorted total RNA, aiming for about 1 to 1000 ng. This clonotype was seen ten or more times. Its specificity is not known.

V usage is TRBV28 and J usage is TRBJ2-1, with D maybe TRBD2 (6 bases). The receptor was derived from a male donor in good health. CDR3 sequence (DNA): TGTGCCAGCAGTCAATCCCCCCGGGACTGGAGCGGTGATGAGCAGTTCTTC. As protein: CASSQSPRDWSGDEQFF.